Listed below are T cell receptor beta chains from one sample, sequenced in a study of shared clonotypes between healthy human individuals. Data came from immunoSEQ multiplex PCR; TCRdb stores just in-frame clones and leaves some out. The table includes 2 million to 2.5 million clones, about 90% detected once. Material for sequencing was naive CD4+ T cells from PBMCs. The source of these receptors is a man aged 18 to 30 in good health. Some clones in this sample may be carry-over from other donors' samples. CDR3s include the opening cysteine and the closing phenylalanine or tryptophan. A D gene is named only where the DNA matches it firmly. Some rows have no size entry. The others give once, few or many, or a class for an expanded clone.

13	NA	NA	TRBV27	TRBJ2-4	CASSLRQGDTQYF	TGTGCCAGCAGTTTGCGGCAGGGCGACACTCAGTACTTC
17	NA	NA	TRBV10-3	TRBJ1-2	CAISEKRDNGPNYGYTF	TGTGCCATCAGTGAGAAACGGGACAATGGGCCTAACTATGGCTACACCTTC
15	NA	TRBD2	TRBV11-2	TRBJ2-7	CASRPSGLGIYEQYF	TGTGCCAGCAGGCCATCGGGACTAGGGATATACGAGCAGTACTTC
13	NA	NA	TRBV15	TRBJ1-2	CATSRDGTYGYTF	TGTGCCACCAGCAGAGACGGTACCTATGGCTACACCTTC
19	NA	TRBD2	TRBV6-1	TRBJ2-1	CASSEAPLAGGPGRLEQFF	TGTGCCAGCAGTGAAGCGCCTCTAGCGGGAGGGCCCGGAAGGCTAGAGCAGTTCTTC
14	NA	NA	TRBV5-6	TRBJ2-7	CASSLVSRPHEQYF	TGTGCCAGCAGCTTGGTTTCACGCCCCCACGAGCAGTACTTC
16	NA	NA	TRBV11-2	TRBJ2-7	CASSSLRGHSFYEQYF	TGTGCCAGCAGCTCCCTGCGCGGCCACTCATTCTACGAGCAGTACTTC
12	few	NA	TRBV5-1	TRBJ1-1	CASSLIGTEAFF	TGCGCCAGCAGCTTGATCGGCACTGAAGCTTTCTTT
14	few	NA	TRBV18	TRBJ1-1	CASSPRQGSTEAFF	TGTGCCAGCTCACCCCGGCAGGGGAGCACTGAAGCTTTCTTT
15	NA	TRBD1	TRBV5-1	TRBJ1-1	CASSRRPTGETEAFF	TGCGCCAGCAGCCGCCGACCGACAGGGGAGACTGAAGCTTTCTTT
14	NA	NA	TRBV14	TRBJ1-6	CASSQLARGSPLHF	TGTGCCAGCAGCCAGCTAGCGAGGGGGTCACCCCTCCACTTT
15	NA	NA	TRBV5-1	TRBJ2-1	CASSLAGEGSNEQFF	TGCGCCAGCAGCTTGGCCGGAGAGGGGTCGAATGAGCAGTTCTTC
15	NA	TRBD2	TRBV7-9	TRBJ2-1	CASSPWAGAWDEQFF	TGTGCCAGCAGCCCCTGGGCGGGAGCTTGGGATGAGCAGTTCTTC
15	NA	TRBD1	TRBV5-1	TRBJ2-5	CASRDGTGGQETQYF	TGCGCCAGCAGAGACGGGACAGGGGGTCAAGAGACCCAGTACTTC
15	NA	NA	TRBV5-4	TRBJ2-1	CASSRRLGGNNEQFF	TGTGCCAGCAGCCGAAGACTAGGGGGAAACAATGAGCAGTTCTTC
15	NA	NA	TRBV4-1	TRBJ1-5	CASSAGVAGNQPQHF	TGCGCCAGCAGCGCCGGGGTGGCTGGCAATCAGCCCCAGCATTTT
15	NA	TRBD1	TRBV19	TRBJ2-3	CASTWTGQGPNTQYF	TGTGCCAGTACCTGGACCGGACAGGGGCCAAATACGCAGTATTTT
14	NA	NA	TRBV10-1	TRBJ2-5	CASSESGRRETQYF	TGCGCCAGCAGTGAGTCGGGCAGGAGAGAGACCCAGTACTTC
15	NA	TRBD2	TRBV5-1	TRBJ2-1	CASSRSGRSYNEQFF	TGCGCCAGCAGCCGTAGCGGGAGGTCCTACAATGAGCAGTTCTTC
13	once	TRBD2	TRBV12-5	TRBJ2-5	CASGLSGGETQYF	TGTGCTAGTGGTTTGTCCGGGGGGGAGACCCAGTACTTC
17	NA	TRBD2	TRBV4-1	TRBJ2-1	CASSQGLAVGSYNEQFF	TGCGCCAGCAGCCAAGGGCTAGCGGTAGGGTCCTACAATGAGCAGTTCTTC
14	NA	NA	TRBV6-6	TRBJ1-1	CASGGGLSNTEAFF	TGTGCCAGCGGGGGGGGACTGTCGAACACTGAAGCTTTCTTT
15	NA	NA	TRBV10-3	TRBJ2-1	CAISDTSWTYNEQFF	TGTGCCATCAGTGATACCTCCTGGACCTACAATGAGCAGTTCTTC
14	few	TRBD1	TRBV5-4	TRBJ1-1	CASSSRDRGRKAFF	TGTGCCAGCAGCTCCCGGGACAGGGGGCGAAAAGCTTTCTTT
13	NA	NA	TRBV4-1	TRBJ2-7	CASSQPPGYEQYF	TGCGCCAGCAGCCAGCCACCGGGGTACGAGCAGTACTTC
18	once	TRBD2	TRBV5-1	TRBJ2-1	CASSFAQSGRALWNEQFF	TGCGCCAGCAGCTTTGCACAAAGCGGGAGGGCCCTCTGGAATGAGCAGTTCTTC
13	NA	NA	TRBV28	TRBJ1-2	CASGPHAPVGYTF	TGTGCCAGCGGGCCCCACGCCCCCGTTGGCTACACCTTC
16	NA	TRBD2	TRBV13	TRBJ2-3	CASSPISGRNPDTQYF	TGTGCCAGCAGCCCGATATCCGGGAGGAATCCAGATACGCAGTATTTT
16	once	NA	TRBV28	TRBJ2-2	CASSPAGRGDTGELFF	TGTGCCAGCAGCCCCGCCGGCAGGGGGGACACCGGGGAGCTGTTTTTT
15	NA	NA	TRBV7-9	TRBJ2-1	CASSLLSGTVNEQFF	TGTGCCAGCAGCCTATTATCCGGGACTGTGAATGAGCAGTTCTTC
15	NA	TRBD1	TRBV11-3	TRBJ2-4	CASSLGSQGKNIQYF	TGTGCCAGCAGCTTAGGCTCACAGGGGAAAAACATTCAGTACTTC
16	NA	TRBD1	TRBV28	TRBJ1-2	CASGEAGTGGNYGYTF	TGTGCCAGCGGTGAAGCCGGGACAGGGGGAAACTATGGCTACACCTTC
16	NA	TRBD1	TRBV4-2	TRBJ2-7	CASSLQGPTGPYEQYF	TGTGCCAGCAGCCTCCAAGGCCCGACAGGGCCCTACGAGCAGTACTTC
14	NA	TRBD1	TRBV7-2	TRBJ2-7	CASSLDRGHDEQYF	TGTGCCAGCAGCTTAGACAGGGGGCATGACGAGCAGTACTTC
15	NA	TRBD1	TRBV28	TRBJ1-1	CASSRGTAGRAEAFF	TGTGCCAGCAGCCGCGGGACAGCAGGGAGGGCTGAAGCTTTCTTT
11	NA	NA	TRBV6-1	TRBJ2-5	CASVQEETQYF	TGTGCCAGCGTGCAAGAGGAGACCCAGTACTTC
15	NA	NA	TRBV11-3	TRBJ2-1	CASSLGISANNEQFF	TGTGCCAGCAGCTTGGGGATTAGCGCAAACAATGAGCAGTTCTTC
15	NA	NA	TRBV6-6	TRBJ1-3	CASSRVFSSGNTIYF	TGTGCCAGCTCCCGGGTATTTTCCTCTGGAAACACCATATATTTT
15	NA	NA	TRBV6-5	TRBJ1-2	CASSMDSLKNYGYTF	TGTGCCAGCAGTATGGACAGCCTAAAGAACTATGGCTACACCTTC
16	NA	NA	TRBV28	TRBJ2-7	CASSLRRRAPTYEQYF	TGTGCCAGCAGTTTGAGAAGGCGCGCCCCTACCTACGAGCAGTACTTC
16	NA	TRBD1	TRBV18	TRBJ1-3	CASSLGQGLSGNTIYF	TGTGCCAGCTCACTGGGACAGGGTCTCTCTGGAAACACCATATATTTT
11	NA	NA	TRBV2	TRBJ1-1	CASRLGAEAFF	TGTGCCAGCCGCCTAGGGGCTGAAGCTTTCTTT
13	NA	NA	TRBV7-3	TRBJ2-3	CASSKTGSDTQYF	TGTGCCAGCAGTAAAACAGGGTCAGATACGCAGTATTTT
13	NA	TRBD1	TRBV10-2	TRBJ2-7	CASSEWTGNEQYF	TGCGCCAGCAGTGAGTGGACAGGTAACGAGCAGTACTTC
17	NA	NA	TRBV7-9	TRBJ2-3	CASSSPPDKEESDTQYF	TGTGCCAGCAGCTCCCCTCCGGATAAGGAGGAGTCAGATACGCAGTATTTT